The entry below describes one T cell receptor beta chain. Study processing details: It was from reference gene primer amplification that nucleated cell counts were estimated. The protocol was immunoSEQ multiplex PCR, while the TCRdb copy is restricted to in-frame clones and leaves out a portion. V, J and clone size reflect that table, while D and trimming were determined from the DNA. This table has 110,000 to 150,000 clones, 75% to 85% appearing once. The sample belongs to a study of blood T cell repertoires in COVID-19. Background on the study: Spain, Italy and the United States supplied samples that represented acute and convalescent COVID-19. PBMCs, B-cell-depleted T cells, or T cells provided the cDNA or gDNA that made up the material.

This CDR3 is built from 12 residues. Trimming left V 3 bases short and J 10 bases short, with 12 bases between. Germline V gene data show CDR1 as LGHNT and CDR2 as FRNRAP. The sample was peripheral blood. The receptor was derived from a woman of 80 years or more with acute or convalescent COVID-19. This sequence joins TRBV12-5 and TRBJ1-1, with D perhaps matching TRBD1 (6 bases). CDR3 in amino acids: CASGLAGGVAFF. The CDR3 DNA follows: TGTGCTAGTGGTTTAGCGGGGGGCGTAGCTTTCTTT.